This TCR beta chain originates from a study of regulatory T cells in long-lasting Graves disease. Overall study findings and caveats: Researchers examined only peripheral blood and not thyroid tissue. Among persistent patients, a larger number of public clonotypes were shared (roughly 2,700) than among newly diagnosed patients (about 970).

To make TCR beta libraries, researchers used iRepertoire HTBI primers and Arm-PCR of CDR3 regions. Original methodology: Across all samples, more than 60 TRBV segments and 11 to 15 TRBJ segments were identified. TCRdb recomputed calls from the multiplex PCR reads with MiXCR, one row per CDR3 protein. TCRdb's processing, not the study's, gives the V and J calls here. The top ten clones hold roughly 41% of a sample with 600,000 to 800,000 distinct CDR3 sequences, 25% to 30% of them seen once. This sample's time point: persistent/refractory GD, antithyroid drugs over 5 years with positive TRAb. RNA extracted from PBMCs served as the sequencing template. In regard to this clonotype: No antigen is known for it.

V lost 4 bases and J 6 bases, leaving 15 bases between the germline ends. CDR3 length: 15 residues. Per germline, CDR1 SGHNT and CDR2 YENEEA. The origin of this receptor is a female donor with Graves disease. This chain links TRBV11-3 with TRBJ2-2; a possible D gene is TRBD1 (6 bases). Sequencing was performed on peripheral blood mononuclear cells (PBMCs), taken when the disease was refractory, from a patient treated with antithyroid drugs. CDR3 sequence (DNA): TGTGCCAGCAGCTACCGTATACAGGGTGCCGGGGAGCTGTTTTTT. The encoded protein is CASSYRIQGAGELFF.